The sequence of this T cell receptor beta chain was determined in a study of vaccination effects on CD4 cells after COVID-19. Study observations and caveats: Recruitment yielded few convalescent patients, and the study had no early post-infection timepoints. There was only 1 of 255 vaccine-induced clones in healthy vaccinees that cross-reacted with common cold coronaviruses.

As regards this clone: Its target is not known.

Having been cultured for under twelve days, the cells underwent CD4+ T cell isolation. All vaccine recipients tested negative for nucleocapsid antibodies and had never contracted SARS-CoV-2 infection. Cells had half their medium changed to IL-2 medium on days 3 and 7. The CDR3 runs 16 residues. Germline CDR1 and CDR2: MDHEN and SYDVKM. V shed 4 bases and J 2 bases; nucleotides not matched to a gene: 5. The data were produced by immunoSEQ multiplex PCR, yet TCRdb's version contains in-frame clones alone and is incomplete. The data contain around 60,000 clones, about 80% of them singletons. The sequencing here drew on CD4+ T cells from PBMCs cultured without peptide, taken before COVID-19 vaccination. The TCR was taken from a human donor who received a COVID-19 vaccine. J is TRBJ1-6 and V is TRBV28, with 7 positions matching TRBD1. CDR3 region: CASSSGTAPYNSPLHF. The DNA for the CDR3 is TGTGCCAGCAGTTCGGGGACAGCCCCCTATAATTCACCCCTCCACTTT.